The T cell receptor beta chain under discussion was sequenced for a study of blood T cell repertoires in COVID-19. The overall study: Sites across the United States, Italy and Spain contributed samples from acute and convalescent COVID-19.

Original analysis: Amplified reference gene primers provided the basis for estimating nucleated cell counts. The assay was immunoSEQ multiplex PCR, and TCRdb's table has in-frame clones only and misses some. The V and J calls and clone size come from that table; D and trimming were worked out from the DNA. This sample carries over 35,000 clones, 85% of them seen once, and the ten largest clones take approximately 15%. Germline-derived CDR1 and CDR2 are SGHNT and YENEEA. Trimming cost V 2 bases and J 5 bases; bases outside gene matches: 4. This CDR3 spans 14 amino acids. This TCR came from a human donor in a cohort sampled during active COVID-19. This rearrangement joins TRBV11-3 to TRBJ2-3, with 7 bases that match TRBD2. Source material: peripheral blood. CDR3 in amino acids: CASSLRGGGDTQYF. CDR3 sequence (DNA): TGTGCCAGCAGCTTAAGGGGCGGGGGAGATACGCAGTATTTT.